The sequence of this TCR beta chain was determined in a study of cytomegalovirus exposure and HLA in healthy donors. The CDR3 extends over 15 amino acids. Trimming pared 4 bases from V and 1 base from J, leaving 14 bases between. The germline V gene encodes CDR1 SGHRS and CDR2 YFSETQ. The study ran its PCR with 60 Vbeta and 13 Jbeta primers. Sequencing used immunoSEQ multiplex PCR; TCRdb keeps in-frame clones, though not all of them. This sample carries around 210,000 clones, with approximately 1% going to the ten biggest clones. The source is a woman in her thirties in good health and CMV-seropositive. Specimen: PBMCs. The chain employs TRBV5-1 and TRBJ1-1; D gene ambiguous. In DNA, the CDR3 is TGCGCCAGCAGCCCACAGACCCCCAGGAACACTGAAGCTTTCTTT. This translates into CASSPQTPRNTEAFF.